Sequencing of this T cell receptor beta chain was carried out in a study of CD8+CD57+ T cells in acquired aplastic anemia. Turning to the study itself: Mean DNA quantity obtained from sorted CD4+ and CD8+ cells was about 3.2 ug.

Template material for TCR beta VDJ and CDR3 profiling consisted of genomic DNA. TCRdb re-analysed the reads in MiXCR, keeping a single row per CDR3 protein. The sample gives about 470,000 distinct CDR3 sequences, around a third of which show up once; roughly 0.89% is in the top ten. Germline lookup yields CDR1 SNHLY and CDR2 FYNNEI. The J segment lost 2 bases and the V segment lost 6 bases, leaving 7 bases of the junction unmatched. The CDR3 is 14 residues long. Patients picked for sequencing had shown CD8+CD57+ cell expansion detected by flow cytometry. At blood sampling, none of the patients had yet received therapy.

The clonotype originates from a human donor with aplastic anemia. The source material was sorted CD4+, CD8+, or CD8+CD57+ T cells (not recorded which) from PBMCs. The gene calls are TRBV2 and TRBJ2-7, with TRBD1 matching 7 bases. The CDR3 region has the DNA TGTGCCAGCAGAGGGACAGAAGGGGCCTACGAGCAGTACTTC. It specifies CASRGTEGAYEQYF.